This entry is about one T cell receptor beta chain. This clonotype was seen only a few times. Its antigen target is currently unknown. The record has no base qualities; no much larger clone is one base away. Cut back by 3 bases and 3 bases, the V and J ends lie 5 bases apart. From the cysteine up to the phenylalanine, the CDR3 has a length of 12 residues. The DNA shown is the 36-base CDR3, in frame from base 1. The data originate from a study of identical twins (dated by TCRdb to about 2016). Concerning the study at large: To test whether fetal clonotypes persist, this study deep-sequenced TCR alpha and beta repertoires from monozygotic twins, from unrelated adults of various ages, and from cord blood. To rule out contamination, replicate twin experiments were performed at different times with different library preparation protocols.

The study at large found these results: Recombination models systematically underestimated out-of-frame TCR alpha sharing in monozygotic twins but agreed with sharing between unrelated individuals. Compared with coincidental sharing between unrelated individuals, out-of-frame TCR alpha sequences shared between twins had an excess of sequences with low generation probability. Excess twin sharing in beta out-of-frame sequences was weaker because fewer shared sequences lowered the signal-to-noise ratio. Zero-insertion analyses could be partly confounded by invariant T cells such as MAIT and iNKT, although diverse VJ usage argued against such confounding for most clonotypes. Because the same donors could not be followed over many years, the conclusions relied on cross-sectional statistical analysis. Abundant cord blood beta clonotypes carried fewer insertions; young adult naive repertoires showed a weaker similar trend, while memory repertoires showed none.

Only healthy Caucasian donors were included. The twin cohort comprised three pairs of female monozygotic twins, all aged roughly 18 to 29 years. Peripheral blood mononuclear cells were used as the source from which RNA for TCR libraries was isolated. The receptor library was made with 5' RACE. The reads were generated on an Illumina HiSeq 2000. A universal primer binding site was introduced by template switching, and a unique molecular identifier was present in the final cDNA, enabling accurate counting of TCR cDNA molecules. Specific primers in the conserved constant-segment region were used to synthesize first-strand cDNA for TCR alpha and beta chains. To control for contamination, every cDNA library was double barcoded, receiving both a SMART-Mk sample barcode and Illumina barcodes. TruSeq adapter sequences, together with Illumina sample barcodes, were added in two successive PCR steps. The TCR alpha and beta cDNA libraries were sequenced on the Illumina HiSeq platform using custom primers. Regarding the original processing steps: MiGEC was used to process raw reads and extract unique molecular identifiers, and MiXCR was used to find CDR3 positions. For each individual, recombination models were inferred using an EM algorithm with the repgenHMM and IGoR tools. The tcR package in R was used for shared clonotype analysis, with sharing normalized by the product of cloneset sizes. To study raw recombination free of thymic and clonal selection effects, out-of-frame nonproductive sequences were analyzed. The public reads were quality trimmed at Q25 with fastp and then assembled into clones with MiXCR by TCRdb, keeping productive beta chains. Each CDR3 protein gets just one entry, which takes the most common genes and DNA from the rows behind it. In this record, the V and J calls reflect TCRdb's handling and not the investigators' own analysis. The sample yields hundreds of thousands of distinct CDR3 sequences; over 15% were counted once. The top ten clones comprise approximately 14% of the sample.

This sample was shared with a second study, whose subject was T cells expressing NK-cell markers. The second study also describes: Three sorted T-cell subsets (CD3+CD56+NKG2C+, CD3+CD56+NKG2C- and CD3+CD56-NKG2C+) from eight donors had their TCR beta-chain repertoires profiled. Seven of the eight sequenced donors were HCMV-seropositive and one was HCMV-seronegative. To restrict sorting to alphabetaTCR-expressing T cells, an anti-gammadeltaTCR antibody was added in several experiments. In a handful of donors, the dominant CD3+CD56+NKG2C+ clonotypes were among the top 10 CD8+ clonotypes and accounted for about 1.0-7.5% of CD8+ T cells. Those dominant clonotypes were again the most abundant among CD3+CD56-NKG2C+ cells in four donors, at about 28.3-65%. It remained unclear whether the expanded NKG2C-expressing T cell clones were specific for HCMV antigens. Randomly selected healthy volunteers, three men and five women, were used as the eight sequenced donors. To determine HCMV serostatus, a commercial ELISA kit was used to detect HCMV-specific IgG in serum. Bulk peripheral blood T-cell repertoires were additionally sequenced from unsorted PBMC for about 6 donors. MIGEC was used to demultiplex reads and group reads by UMI, and MiTCR was used to assemble and quantify clonotypes. To exclude erroneous sequences, any TCR cDNA sequence not supported by at least two reads was discarded. Downstream repertoire analysis used the tcR package, and clonotypes were matched across fractions by CDR3 nucleotide sequence plus V segment. VDJmatch was used to annotate antigen specificity against VDJdb, with one amino acid substitution in CDR3 permitted.

This clonotype was sampled from a woman under 30 in good health. The chain joins TRBV12-3 or TRBV12-4 to TRBJ1-1; no D segment can be confidently identified. Sequencing used PBMCs. The CDR3 in this case is CASSLEYTEAFF. Here is the DNA: TGTGCCAGCAGTTTGGAGTACACTGAAGCTTTCTTT.